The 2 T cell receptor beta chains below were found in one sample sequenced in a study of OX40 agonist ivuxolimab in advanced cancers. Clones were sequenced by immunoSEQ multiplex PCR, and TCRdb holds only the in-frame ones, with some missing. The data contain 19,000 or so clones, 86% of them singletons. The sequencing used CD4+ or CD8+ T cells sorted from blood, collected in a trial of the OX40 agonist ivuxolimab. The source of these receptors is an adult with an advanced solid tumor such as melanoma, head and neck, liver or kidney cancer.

In nucleotides, the CDR3 is TGTGCCAGCAGCTCACGCCGGGATCTTCGCAGGGAGCTGTTTTTT. Translation gives CASSSRRDLRRELFF. The rearrangement joins TRBV7-6 to TRBJ2-2, with D possibly matching TRBD2 (5 bases). V dropped 4 bases and J dropped 9 bases, with 18 bases sitting between them. CDR3 length equals 15 residues. Germline V gene sequence: CDR1 SGHVS, CDR2 FNYEAQ.

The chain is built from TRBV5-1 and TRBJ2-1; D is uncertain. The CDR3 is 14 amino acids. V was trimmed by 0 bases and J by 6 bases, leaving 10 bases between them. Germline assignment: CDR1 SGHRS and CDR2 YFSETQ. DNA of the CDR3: TGCGCCAGCAGCTTGGCACAGATATCCAATGAGCAGTTCTTC. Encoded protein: CASSLAQISNEQFF.